This paragraph covers one TCR beta chain sequence. The target antigen is unknown. A much larger clone lies one base from this, so it may be a read error. No conserved phenylalanine or tryptophan is present at the end of the CDR3, so a read error is the likely explanation. The sample originates from a study of molecular identifiers for immune sequencing clone quantification. Findings of the study overall: For effector cells, clones above 20 RNA copies held over 99% of molecules; for naive cells, under 1%.

Sorted naive CD8 T cells, roughly 20,000 to 1,100,000, were sequenced from 10%, 30% or 50% RNA. Naive CD8 T cells were FACS-sorted by CD8+CD4-CCR7+CD45RA+ markers. Each CDR3 protein gets one entry after TCRdb re-called the PCR reads with MiXCR. Altogether under 600,000 distinct CDR3 sequences are present, approximately 25% being singletons, with the ten largest covering roughly 0.79%. What was sequenced was naive CD8+ T cells from blood, with Jurkat cell RNA spiked in. Documented subset: FACS-sorted CD8+CD4-CCR7+CD45RA+ naive T cells. The clonotype comes from a human donor in good health. Some libraries in this study had Jurkat cell RNA spiked in.

DNA of the CDR3: TGCGCCAGCAGCCCTCACAGGGGCTACGAGCAGTACCTC. Encoded protein: CASSPHRGYEQYL. The chain is built from TRBV4-1 and TRBJ2-7, with TRBD1 matching over 7 bases. CDR3 size: 13 residues. The V segment lost 4 bases and the J segment 3 bases; nucleotides outside the gene matches: 3. Germline V CDR1 and CDR2: MGHRA, YSYEKL.